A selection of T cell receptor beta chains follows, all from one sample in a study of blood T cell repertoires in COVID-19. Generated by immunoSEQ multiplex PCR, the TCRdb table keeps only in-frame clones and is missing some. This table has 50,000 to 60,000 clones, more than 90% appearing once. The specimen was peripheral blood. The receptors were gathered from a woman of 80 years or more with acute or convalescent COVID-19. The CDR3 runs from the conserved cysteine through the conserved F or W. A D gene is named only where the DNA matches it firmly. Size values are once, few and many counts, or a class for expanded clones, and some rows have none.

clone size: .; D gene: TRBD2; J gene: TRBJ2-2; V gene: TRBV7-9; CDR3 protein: CASSPMVGLAGGPDGELFF; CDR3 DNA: TGTGCCAGCAGCCCGATGGTTGGACTAGCGGGAGGGCCCGACGGGGAGCTGTTTTTT
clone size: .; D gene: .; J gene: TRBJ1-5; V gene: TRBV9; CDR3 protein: CASSVGTGDINQPQHF; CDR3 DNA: TGTGCCAGCAGCGTAGGTACCGGGGATATCAATCAGCCCCAGCATTTT
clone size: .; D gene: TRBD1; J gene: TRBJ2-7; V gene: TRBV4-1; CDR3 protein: CASSVLINRGEQYF; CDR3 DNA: TGCGCCAGCAGCGTACTTATAAACAGGGGCGAGCAGTACTTC
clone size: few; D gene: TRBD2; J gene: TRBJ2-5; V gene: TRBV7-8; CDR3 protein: CASNLGLAGLETQYF; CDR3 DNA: TGTGCCAGCAATCTGGGACTAGCGGGATTGGAGACCCAGTACTTC
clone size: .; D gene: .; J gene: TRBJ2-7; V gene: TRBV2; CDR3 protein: CASSPLGQGGEQYF; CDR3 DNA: TGTGCCAGCAGTCCCCTTGGGCAGGGGGGCGAGCAGTACTTC
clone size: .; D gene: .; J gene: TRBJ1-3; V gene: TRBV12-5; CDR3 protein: CASGSPLRSGNTIYF; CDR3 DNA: TGTGCTAGTGGTTCCCCCCTGCGATCTGGAAACACCATATATTTT
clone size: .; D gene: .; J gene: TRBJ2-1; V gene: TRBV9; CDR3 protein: CASSVDPRGASLYNEQFF; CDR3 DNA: TGTGCCAGCAGCGTAGATCCCAGGGGCGCAAGCCTTTACAATGAGCAGTTCTTC
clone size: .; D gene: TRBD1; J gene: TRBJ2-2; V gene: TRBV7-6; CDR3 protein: CASRDRGTLTGELFF; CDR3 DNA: TGTGCCAGCAGAGACAGGGGAACTCTCACCGGGGAGCTGTTTTTT
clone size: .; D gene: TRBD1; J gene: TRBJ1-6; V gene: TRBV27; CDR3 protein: CASRLPGQGQGSPLHF; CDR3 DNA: TGTGCCAGCAGGCTTCCGGGACAGGGGCAAGGTTCACCCCTCCACTTT
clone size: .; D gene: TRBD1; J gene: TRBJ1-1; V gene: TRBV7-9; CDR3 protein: CASSLTGEVGTEAFF; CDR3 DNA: TGTGCCAGCAGCTTAACAGGGGAGGTGGGCACTGAAGCTTTCTTT
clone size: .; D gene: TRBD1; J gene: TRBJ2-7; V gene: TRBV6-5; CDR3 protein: CASSYSDRGGYEQYF; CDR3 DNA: TGTGCCAGCAGTTACTCCGACAGGGGAGGCTACGAGCAGTACTTC
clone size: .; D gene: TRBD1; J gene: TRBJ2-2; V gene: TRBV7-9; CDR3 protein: CASSFSGTGSSSNTGELFF; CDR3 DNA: TGTGCCAGCAGCTTTTCCGGGACAGGGTCATCTTCGAACACCGGGGAGCTGTTTTTT
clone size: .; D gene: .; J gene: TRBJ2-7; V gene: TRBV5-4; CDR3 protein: CASSQTQGAIYEQYF; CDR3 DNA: TGTGCCAGCAGCCAGACACAGGGTGCGATATACGAGCAGTACTTC
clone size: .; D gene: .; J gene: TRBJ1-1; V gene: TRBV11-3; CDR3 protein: CASSPSGYQSFREAFF; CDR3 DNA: TGTGCCAGCAGCCCATCAGGATACCAAAGCTTTAGAGAAGCTTTCTTT
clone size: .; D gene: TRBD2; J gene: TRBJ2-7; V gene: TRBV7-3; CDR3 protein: CASSLNGRLAGSEQYF; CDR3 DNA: TGTGCCAGCAGCTTAAACGGGCGGCTAGCGGGATCCGAGCAGTACTTC
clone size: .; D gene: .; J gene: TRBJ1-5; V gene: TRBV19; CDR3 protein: CASSIRGGSGNQPQHF; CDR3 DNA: TGTGCCAGTAGTATACGGGGGGGGTCGGGCAATCAGCCCCAGCATTTT
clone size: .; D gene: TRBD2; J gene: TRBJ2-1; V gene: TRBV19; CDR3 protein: CATKYSSGPYNEQFF; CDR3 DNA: TGTGCCACCAAGTATTCTAGCGGGCCCTACAATGAGCAGTTCTTC
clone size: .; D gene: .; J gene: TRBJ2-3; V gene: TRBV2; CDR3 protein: CASSEAGSWRPSTDTQYF; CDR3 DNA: TGTGCCAGCAGTGAAGCGGGGAGCTGGCGTCCGAGCACAGATACGCAGTATTTT
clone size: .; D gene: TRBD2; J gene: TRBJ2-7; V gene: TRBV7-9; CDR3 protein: CASSLEGGRSYEQYF; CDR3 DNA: TGTGCCAGCAGCTTAGAAGGCGGGAGATCCTACGAGCAGTACTTC
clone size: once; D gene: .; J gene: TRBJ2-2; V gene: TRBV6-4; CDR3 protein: CASRGALYSGELFF; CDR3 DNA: TGTGCCAGCAGGGGGGCGTTGTATTCCGGGGAGCTGTTTTTT
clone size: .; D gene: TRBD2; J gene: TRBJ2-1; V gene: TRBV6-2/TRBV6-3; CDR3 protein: CASSRIAGAVNNEQFF; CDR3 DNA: TGTGCCAGCAGCCGGATAGCGGGAGCCGTTAACAATGAGCAGTTCTTC
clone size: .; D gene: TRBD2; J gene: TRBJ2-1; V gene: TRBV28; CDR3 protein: CASSSPTSGAYNEQFF; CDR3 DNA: TGTGCCAGCAGTTCACCGACTAGCGGAGCCTACAATGAGCAGTTCTTC
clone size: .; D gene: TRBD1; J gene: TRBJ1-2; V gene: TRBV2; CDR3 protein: CASSDLTGQTHGYTF; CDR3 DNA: TGTGCCAGCAGTGACTTGACAGGGCAGACCCATGGCTACACCTTC
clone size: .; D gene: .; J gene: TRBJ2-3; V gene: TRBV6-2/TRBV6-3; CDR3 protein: CASSQPTSTDTQYF; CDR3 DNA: TGTGCCAGCAGCCAACCCACTAGCACAGATACGCAGTATTTT
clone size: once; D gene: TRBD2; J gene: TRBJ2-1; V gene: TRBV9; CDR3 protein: CASSVAGLAGGQFF; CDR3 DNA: TGTGCCAGCAGCGTAGCAGGGCTAGCGGGAGGGCAGTTCTTC
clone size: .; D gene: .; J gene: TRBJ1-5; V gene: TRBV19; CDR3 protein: CASSIDSPSAGNQPQHF; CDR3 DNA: TGTGCCAGTAGTATAGATTCCCCCTCGGCGGGCAATCAGCCCCAGCATTTT
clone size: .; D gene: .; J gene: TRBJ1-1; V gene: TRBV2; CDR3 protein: CASSVFTVNTEAFF; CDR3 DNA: TGTGCCAGCAGCGTTTTTACAGTGAACACTGAAGCTTTCTTT
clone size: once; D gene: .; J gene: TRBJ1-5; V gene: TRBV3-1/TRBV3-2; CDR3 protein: CASSQDRDQPQHF; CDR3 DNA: TGTGCCAGCAGCCAAGATCGAGATCAGCCCCAGCATTTT
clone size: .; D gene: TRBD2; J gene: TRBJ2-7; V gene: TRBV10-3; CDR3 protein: CASRTSGSDYEQYF; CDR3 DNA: TGTGCCTCTCGGACTAGCGGGAGTGACTACGAGCAGTACTTC
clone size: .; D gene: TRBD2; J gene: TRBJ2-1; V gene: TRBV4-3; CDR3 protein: CASSQDLAGATYNEQFF; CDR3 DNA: TGCGCCAGCAGCCAAGATTTAGCGGGAGCCACCTACAATGAGCAGTTCTTC
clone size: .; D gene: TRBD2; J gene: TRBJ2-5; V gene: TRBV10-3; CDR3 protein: CAISRLAGQETQYF; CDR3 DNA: TGTGCCATCAGCCGACTAGCGGGGCAAGAGACCCAGTACTTC
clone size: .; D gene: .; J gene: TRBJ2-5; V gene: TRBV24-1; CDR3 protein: CATSVGVTDFQETQYF; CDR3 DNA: TGTGCCACCAGTGTCGGGGTCACGGACTTCCAAGAGACCCAGTACTTC
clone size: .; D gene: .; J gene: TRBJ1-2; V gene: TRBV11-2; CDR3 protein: CASSFSGNYGYTF; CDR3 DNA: TGTGCCAGCAGCTTTTCAGGGAACTATGGCTACACCTTC
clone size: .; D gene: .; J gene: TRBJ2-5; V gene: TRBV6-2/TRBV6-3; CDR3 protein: CASSGAEAEKQETQYF; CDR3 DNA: TGTGCCAGCAGTGGGGCAGAGGCGGAAAAACAAGAGACCCAGTACTTC
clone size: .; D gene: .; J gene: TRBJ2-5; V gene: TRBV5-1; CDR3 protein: CASSLISLETQYF; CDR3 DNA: TGCGCCAGCAGCTTGATTTCCCTTGAGACCCAGTACTTC
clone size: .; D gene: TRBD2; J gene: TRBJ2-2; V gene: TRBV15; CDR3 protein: CAKSGLAYDPGELFF; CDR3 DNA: TGTGCCAAATCGGGACTAGCATATGATCCCGGGGAGCTGTTTTTT
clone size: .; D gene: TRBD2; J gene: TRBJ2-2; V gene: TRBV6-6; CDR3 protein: CASSRSGRAEGTGELFF; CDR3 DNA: TGTGCCAGCAGTCGAAGCGGGAGGGCCGAAGGCACCGGGGAGCTGTTTTTT
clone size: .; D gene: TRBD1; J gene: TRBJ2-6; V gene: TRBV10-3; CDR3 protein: CAISEGRDRGLIGANVLTF; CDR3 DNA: TGTGCCATCAGTGAGGGCCGGGACAGGGGGCTGATTGGGGCCAACGTCCTGACTTTC
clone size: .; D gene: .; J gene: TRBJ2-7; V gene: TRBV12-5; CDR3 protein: CASGLVLGTTDYEQYF; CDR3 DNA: TGTGCTAGTGGTTTGGTACTGGGGACAACAGACTACGAGCAGTACTTC
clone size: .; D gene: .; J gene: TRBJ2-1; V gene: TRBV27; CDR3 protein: CASSPRQGGDNEQFF; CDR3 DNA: TGTGCCAGCAGTCCCCGACAGGGCGGGGACAATGAGCAGTTCTTC